Sequencing of this T cell receptor beta chain was carried out in a study of response to subunit inactivated influenza vaccine. The germline V gene has CDR1 LNHDA and CDR2 SQIVND (reference sequence). Germline trimming cut 2 bases from V and 7 bases from J; bases unmatched to any gene: 3. The CDR3 is made up of 14 amino acids. Note on this clonotype: Its antigen is unidentified.

TCRdb itself ran the RT-PCR reads through MiXCR, one entry per CDR3 protein. Of just over 300,000 distinct CDR3 sequences listed, roughly 22% are singletons. Notes on the study in general: Authors suggested that a seasonal influenza vaccination recruits few new T cells each time.

The clonotype was recovered from a man between 50 and 69 years old who received an inactivated influenza vaccine. Sample: PBMCs from blood, taken about 19 months after vaccination. The J gene is TRBJ2-1, the V gene TRBV19; TRBD2 matches at 9 bases. CDR3 residues: CASSILAGWNEQFF. For the CDR3, the DNA is TGTGCCAGTAGTATACTAGCGGGGTGGAATGAGCAGTTCTTC. The full variable domain, with the rest looked up from reference TRBV19 and TRBJ2-1, is DGGITQSPKYLFRKEGQNVTLSCEQNLNHDAMYWYRQDPGQGLRLIYYSQIVNDFQKGDIAEGYSVSREKKESFPLTVTSAQKNPTAFYLCASSILAGWNEQFFGPGTRLTVL.